Described below is a single TCR beta chain sequence and its context. Antigen unknown. Treatment locations for all participants with HIV were in the United States. This entry is derived from a study of long-term antiretroviral therapy in people with HIV. CDR3 size: 13 residues. V trimming: 5 bases; J trimming: 13 bases; junction bases outside the gene matches: 6. Germline CDR1 SNHLY, CDR2 FYNNEI. The assay, immunoSEQ v3.0, was run at survey level. Clones were read by immunoSEQ multiplex PCR, and TCRdb kept only the in-frame ones, dropping some. Among around 26,000 clones listed, approximately 76% were seen once. Study-wide points: From about 2003 to 2017, blood was obtained, possibly while participants received older ART regimens. Pre-ART clonal expansion yielded clones that dominated the repertoire at all time points.

The receptor comes from a woman aged 40 to 50 with HIV. The chain is built from TRBV2 and TRBJ2-4; TRBD2 agrees at 12 bases. This specimen was unsorted PBMCs, taken 1.1 years before starting antiretroviral therapy. The CDR3 here is CASSRTSGEVQYF. CDR3 DNA sequence: TGTGCCAGCAGTCGGACTAGCGGGGAGGTACAGTACTTC.